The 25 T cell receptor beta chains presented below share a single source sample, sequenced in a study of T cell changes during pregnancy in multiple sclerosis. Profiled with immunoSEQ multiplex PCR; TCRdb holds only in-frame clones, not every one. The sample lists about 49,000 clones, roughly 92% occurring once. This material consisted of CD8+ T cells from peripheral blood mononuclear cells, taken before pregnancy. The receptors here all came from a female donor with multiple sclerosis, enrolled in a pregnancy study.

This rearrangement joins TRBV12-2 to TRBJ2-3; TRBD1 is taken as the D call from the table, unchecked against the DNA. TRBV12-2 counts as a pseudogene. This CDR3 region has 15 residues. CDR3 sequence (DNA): TGTGCAAGTCGCTTAGTGGCAGGGTGTGGAGATACGCAGTATTTT. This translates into CASRLVAGCGDTQYF.

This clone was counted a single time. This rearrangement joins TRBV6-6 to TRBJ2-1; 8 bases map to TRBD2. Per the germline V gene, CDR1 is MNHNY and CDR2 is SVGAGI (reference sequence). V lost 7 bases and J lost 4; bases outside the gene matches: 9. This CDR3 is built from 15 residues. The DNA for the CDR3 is TGTGCCAGCACCAGGGTAGCGGGACTATACAATGAGCAGTTCTTC. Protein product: CASTRVAGLYNEQFF.

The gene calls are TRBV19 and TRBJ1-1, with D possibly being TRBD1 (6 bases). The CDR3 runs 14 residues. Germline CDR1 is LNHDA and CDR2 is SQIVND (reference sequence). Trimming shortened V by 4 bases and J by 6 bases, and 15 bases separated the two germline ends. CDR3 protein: CASSSYRDGPEAFF. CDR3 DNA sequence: TGTGCCAGTAGTAGTTACAGGGACGGTCCTGAAGCTTTCTTT.

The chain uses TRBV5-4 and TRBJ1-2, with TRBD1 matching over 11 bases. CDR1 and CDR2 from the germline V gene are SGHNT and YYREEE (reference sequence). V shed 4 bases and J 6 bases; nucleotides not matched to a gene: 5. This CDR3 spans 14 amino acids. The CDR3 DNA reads TGTGCCAGCAGCAGCCGGACAGGGGGCGATGGCTACACCTTC. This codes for CASSSRTGGDGYTF.

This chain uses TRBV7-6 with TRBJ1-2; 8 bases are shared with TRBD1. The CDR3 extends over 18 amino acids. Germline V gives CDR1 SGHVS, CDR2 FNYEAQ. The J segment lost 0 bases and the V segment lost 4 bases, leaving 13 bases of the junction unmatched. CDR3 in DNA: TGTGCCAGCAGCTCCCGGGGTGGGACAGGAAATGCTAACTATGGCTACACCTTC. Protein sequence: CASSSRGGTGNANYGYTF.

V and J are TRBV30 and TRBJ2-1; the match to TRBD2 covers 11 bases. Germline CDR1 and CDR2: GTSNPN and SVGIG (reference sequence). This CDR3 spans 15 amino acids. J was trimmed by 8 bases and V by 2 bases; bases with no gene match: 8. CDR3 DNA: TGTGCCTGGAGTACAGGGACTAGCGGTGGGGATGAGCAGTTCTTC. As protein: CAWSTGTSGGDEQFF.

CDR3 DNA: TGTGCCAGCAGCCTCCGACAGGGGGCTGGGGCCGGGGAGCTGTTTTTT. It specifies CASSLRQGAGAGELFF. The rearrangement joins TRBV13 to TRBJ2-2; 10 nucleotides align to TRBD1. Germline V gene sequence: CDR1 PRHDT, CDR2 FYEKMQ (reference sequence). The CDR3 extends over 16 amino acids. After removal of 5 bases from V and 6 bases from J, the junction contained 9 bases not matched to a gene.

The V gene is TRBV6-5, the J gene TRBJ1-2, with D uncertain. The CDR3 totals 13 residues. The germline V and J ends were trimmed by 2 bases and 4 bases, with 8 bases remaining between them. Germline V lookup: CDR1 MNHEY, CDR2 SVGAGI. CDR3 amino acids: CASSYLTFYGYTF. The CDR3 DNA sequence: TGTGCCAGCAGTTACCTAACCTTCTATGGCTACACCTTC.

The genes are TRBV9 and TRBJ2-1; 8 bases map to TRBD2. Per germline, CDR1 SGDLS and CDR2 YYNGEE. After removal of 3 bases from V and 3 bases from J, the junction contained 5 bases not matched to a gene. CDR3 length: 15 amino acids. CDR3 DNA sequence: TGTGCCAGCAGCGCGACTAGCGCCGTCTACAATGAGCAGTTCTTC. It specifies CASSATSAVYNEQFF.

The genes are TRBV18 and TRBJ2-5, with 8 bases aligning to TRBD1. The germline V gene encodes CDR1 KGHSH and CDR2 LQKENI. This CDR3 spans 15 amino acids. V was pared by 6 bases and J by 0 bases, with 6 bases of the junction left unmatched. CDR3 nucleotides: TGTGCCAGCTCTTGGGGACAGGCGTACCAAGAGACCCAGTACTTC. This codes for CASSWGQAYQETQYF.

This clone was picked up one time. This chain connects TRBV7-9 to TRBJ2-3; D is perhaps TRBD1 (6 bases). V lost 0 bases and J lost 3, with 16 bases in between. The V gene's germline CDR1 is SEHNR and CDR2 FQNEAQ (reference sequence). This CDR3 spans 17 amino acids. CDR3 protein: CASSLASTGSFTDTQYF. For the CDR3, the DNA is TGTGCCAGCAGCTTAGCTAGTACAGGGAGTTTTACAGATACGCAGTATTTT.

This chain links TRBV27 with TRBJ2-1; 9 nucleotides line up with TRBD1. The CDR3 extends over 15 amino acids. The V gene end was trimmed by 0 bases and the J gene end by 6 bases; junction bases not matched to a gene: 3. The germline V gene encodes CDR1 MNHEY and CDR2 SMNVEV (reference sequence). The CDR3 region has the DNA TGTGCCAGCAGTTTATCGGGGACAGGGATCAATGAGCAGTTCTTC. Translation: CASSLSGTGINEQFF.

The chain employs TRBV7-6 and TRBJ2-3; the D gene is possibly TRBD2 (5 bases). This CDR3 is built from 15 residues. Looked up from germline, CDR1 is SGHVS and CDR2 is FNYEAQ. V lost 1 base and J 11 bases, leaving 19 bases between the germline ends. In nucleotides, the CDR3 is TGTGCCAGCAGCTTAGGTCACAGTTCAGGAGGTGAGCAGTATTTT. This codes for CASSLGHSSGGEQYF.

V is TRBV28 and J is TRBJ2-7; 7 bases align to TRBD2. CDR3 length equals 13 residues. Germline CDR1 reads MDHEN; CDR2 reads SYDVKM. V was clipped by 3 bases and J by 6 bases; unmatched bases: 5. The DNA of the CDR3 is TGTGCCAGCAGTTTTCGGGGGAGGGGCGAGCAGTACTTC. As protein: CASSFRGRGEQYF.

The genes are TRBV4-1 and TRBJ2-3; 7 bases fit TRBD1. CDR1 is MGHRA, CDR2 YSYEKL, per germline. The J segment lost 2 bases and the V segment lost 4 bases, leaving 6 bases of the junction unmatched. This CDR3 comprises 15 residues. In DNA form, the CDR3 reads TGCGCCAGCAGCCCCAGACAGGGCGACACAGATACGCAGTATTTT. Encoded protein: CASSPRQGDTDTQYF.

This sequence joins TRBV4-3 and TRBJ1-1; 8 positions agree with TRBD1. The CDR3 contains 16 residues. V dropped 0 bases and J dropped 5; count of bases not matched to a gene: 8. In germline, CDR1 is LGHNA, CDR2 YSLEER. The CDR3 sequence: CASSQDPGQGWTEAFF. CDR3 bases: TGCGCCAGCAGCCAAGATCCTGGACAGGGCTGGACTGAAGCTTTCTTT.

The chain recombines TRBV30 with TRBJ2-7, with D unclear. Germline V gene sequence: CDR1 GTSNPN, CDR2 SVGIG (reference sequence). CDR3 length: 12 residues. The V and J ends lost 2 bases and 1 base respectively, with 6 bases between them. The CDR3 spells CAWSPRSYEQYF. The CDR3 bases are TGTGCCTGGAGTCCTCGTTCCTACGAGCAGTACTTC.

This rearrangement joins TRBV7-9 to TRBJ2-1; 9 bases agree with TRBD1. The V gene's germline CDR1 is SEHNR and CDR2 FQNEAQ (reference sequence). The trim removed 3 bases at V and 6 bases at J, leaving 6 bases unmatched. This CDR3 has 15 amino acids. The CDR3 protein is CASSLPGQGRNEQFF. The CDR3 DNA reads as TGTGCCAGCAGCTTGCCGGGACAGGGTCGCAATGAGCAGTTCTTC.

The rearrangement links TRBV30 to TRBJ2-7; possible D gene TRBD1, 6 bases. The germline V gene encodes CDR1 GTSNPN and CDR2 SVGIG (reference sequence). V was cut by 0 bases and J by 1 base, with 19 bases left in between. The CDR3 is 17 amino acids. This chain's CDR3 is CAWSVFKQGRRSYEQYF. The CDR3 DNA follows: TGTGCCTGGAGTGTATTCAAGCAGGGGCGGAGGTCCTACGAGCAGTACTTC. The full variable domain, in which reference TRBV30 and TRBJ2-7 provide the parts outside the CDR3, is SQTIHQWPATLVQPVGSPLSLECTVEGTSNPNLYWYRQAAGRGLQLLFYSVGIGQISSEVPQNLSASRPQDRQFILSSKKLLLSDSGFYLCAWSVFKQGRRSYEQYFGPGTRLTVT.

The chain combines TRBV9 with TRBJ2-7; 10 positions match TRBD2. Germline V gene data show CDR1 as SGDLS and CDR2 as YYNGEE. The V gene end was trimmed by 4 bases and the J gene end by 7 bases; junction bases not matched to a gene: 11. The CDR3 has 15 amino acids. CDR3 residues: CASSTAGTSVWEQYF. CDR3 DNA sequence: TGTGCCAGCAGCACTGCCGGGACTAGCGTATGGGAGCAGTACTTC.

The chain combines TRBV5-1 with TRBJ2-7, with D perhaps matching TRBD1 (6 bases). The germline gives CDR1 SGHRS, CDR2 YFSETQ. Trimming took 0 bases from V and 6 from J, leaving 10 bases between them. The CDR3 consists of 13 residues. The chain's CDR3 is CASSLGAGVEQYF. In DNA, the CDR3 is TGCGCCAGCAGCTTGGGGGCAGGGGTCGAGCAGTACTTC.

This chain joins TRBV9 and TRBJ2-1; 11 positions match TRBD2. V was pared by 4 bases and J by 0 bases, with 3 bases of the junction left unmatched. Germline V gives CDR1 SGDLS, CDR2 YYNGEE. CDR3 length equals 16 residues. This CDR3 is CASSLGLAGSYNEQFF. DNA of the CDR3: TGTGCCAGCAGCCTAGGACTAGCGGGCTCCTACAATGAGCAGTTCTTC. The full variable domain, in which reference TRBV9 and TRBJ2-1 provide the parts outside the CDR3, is DSGVTQTPKHLITATGQRVTLRCSPRSGDLSVYWYQQSLDQGLQFLIQYYNGEERAKGNILERFSAQQFPDLHSELNLSSLELGDSALYFCASSLGLAGSYNEQFFGPGTRLTVL.

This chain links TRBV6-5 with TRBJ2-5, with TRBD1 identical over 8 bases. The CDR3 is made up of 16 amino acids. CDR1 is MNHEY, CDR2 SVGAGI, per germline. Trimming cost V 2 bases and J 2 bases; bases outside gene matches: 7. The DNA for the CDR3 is TGTGCCAGCAGTTACACCAGGACAGGGTGGCAAGAGACCCAGTACTTC. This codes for CASSYTRTGWQETQYF.

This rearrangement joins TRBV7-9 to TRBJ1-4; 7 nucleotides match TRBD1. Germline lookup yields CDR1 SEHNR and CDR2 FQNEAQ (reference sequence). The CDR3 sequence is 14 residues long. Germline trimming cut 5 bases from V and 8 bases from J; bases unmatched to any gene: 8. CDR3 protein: CASSLPGQREKLFF. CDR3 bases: TGTGCCAGCAGCCTTCCGGGACAGCGGGAAAAACTGTTTTTT.

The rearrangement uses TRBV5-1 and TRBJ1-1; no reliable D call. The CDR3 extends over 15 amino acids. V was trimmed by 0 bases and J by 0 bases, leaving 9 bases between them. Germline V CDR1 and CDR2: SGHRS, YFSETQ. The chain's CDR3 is CASSLGPGMNTEAFF. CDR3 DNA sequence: TGCGCCAGCAGCTTGGGCCCGGGGATGAACACTGAAGCTTTCTTT.